These T cell receptor beta chains were read from a single sample in a study of shared clonotypes between healthy human individuals. The protocol was immunoSEQ multiplex PCR, while the TCRdb copy is restricted to in-frame clones and leaves out a portion. The data contain some 2,500,000 clones, 93% of them seen just once; the ten biggest clones take up roughly 0.39%. The sample consisted of naive CD4+ T cells from PBMCs. The receptors were gathered from a man aged 18-30 years in good health. Some clones in this sample may be carry-over from other donors' samples. Both conserved end residues are part of each CDR3. The D gene is left open where the match is weak. Size tells how often a clone was seen (once, few, many) or the class of an expanded clone, and some rows leave it out.

j_call cdr3_length clone_size d_call v_call cdr3_nt cdr3_aa
TRBJ1-4 15 - TRBD1 TRBV5-1 TGCGCCAGCAGCTCTTCCGGGGACAGGAATGAAAAACTGTTTTTT CASSSSGDRNEKLFF
TRBJ1-1 14 - - TRBV11-2 TGTGCCAGCAGCTTAGTCAACCGCGGCACTGAAGCTTTCTTT CASSLVNRGTEAFF
TRBJ1-2 15 - - TRBV18 TGTGCCAGCTCACCACCTTCGGTCTCGGCCTATGGCTACACCTTC CASSPPSVSAYGYTF
TRBJ2-2 16 - - TRBV5-1 TGCGCCAGCAGCAAGGGGCTAGCCGGTCCCACCGGGGAGCTGTTTTTT CASSKGLAGPTGELFF
TRBJ2-1 13 - - TRBV7-3 TGTGCCAGCAGCTTAGGTAGTAGCGATGAGCAGTTCTTC CASSLGSSDEQFF
TRBJ1-1 16 - TRBD1 TRBV28 TGTGCCAGCAATTCCCAGGGGGGCCGAAGGAACACTGAAGCTTTCTTT CASNSQGGRRNTEAFF
TRBJ2-6 16 once - TRBV19 TGTGCCAGTAGTACGAGGGAACGCGCTGGGGCCAACGTCCTGACTTTC CASSTRERAGANVLTF
TRBJ2-3 15 - TRBD1 TRBV7-9 TGTGCCAGCAGCTTAGGGACAGGGGTTACAGATACGCAGTATTTT CASSLGTGVTDTQYF
TRBJ1-2 13 once - TRBV11-2 TGTGCCAGCAGCACAGACAGTCACTATGGCTACACCTTC CASSTDSHYGYTF
TRBJ1-1 15 - - TRBV6-1 TGTGCCAGCAGTGATTTAACCCACCGGGACACTGAAGCTTTCTTT CASSDLTHRDTEAFF
TRBJ2-7 16 - TRBD2 TRBV28 TGTGCCAGCAGTTTAAGGGGGGGGACTAGCGGAGGCGAGCAGTACTTC CASSLRGGTSGGEQYF
TRBJ2-7 12 - - TRBV6-6 TGTGCCAGCAGTTCAGACGCTTACGAGCAGTACTTC CASSSDAYEQYF
TRBJ2-7 17 - - TRBV19 TGTGCCAGTTCCTCCCTCCCCGCGGCCAGGGGAATGGGCGAGCAGTACTTC CASSSLPAARGMGEQYF
TRBJ2-3 14 - TRBD2 TRBV9 TGTGCCAGCAGCTGGGAGGGGCGAAAAGATACGCAGTATTTT CASSWEGRKDTQYF
TRBJ2-2 15 - - TRBV9 TGTGCCAGCAGCGTACAAGGGGGAAACACCGGGGAGCTGTTTTTT CASSVQGGNTGELFF
TRBJ2-7 13 - TRBD2 TRBV6-5 TGTGCCAGCAGTTACGCGGGAGACTCCGAGCAGTACTTC CASSYAGDSEQYF
TRBJ1-5 11 - - TRBV20-1 TGCAGTGCCCTGAGGGGCCAGCCCCAGCATTTT CSALRGQPQHF
TRBJ1-5 13 - - TRBV27 TGTGCCAGCGGGACACGACTTAATCAGCCCCAGCATTTT CASGTRLNQPQHF
TRBJ1-4 15 - TRBD1 TRBV14 TGTGCCAGCAGCCGGGGACAGGGGCCCAAGGGAAAACTGTTTTTT CASSRGQGPKGKLFF
TRBJ2-4 16 - TRBD2 TRBV28 TGTGCCAGCAGCATTAGCGGGAGGGCCGTCAAAAACATTCAGTACTTC CASSISGRAVKNIQYF